The source of this T cell receptor (beta chain) is a study of T cells after yellow fever vaccination. Study context: Any fraction with a low cell number was prepared using SMART-Seq v4 Ultra Low Input. Notes on the study in general: Clonotypes shared by both compartments, CD4 and CD8, made up a small share.

UMIs were added to TCR cDNA along with a universal primer site when it was made by 5'RACE template switching. TCRdb processed the 5' RACE reads anew with MiXCR; each CDR3 protein has one entry. This table holds hundreds of thousands of distinct CDR3 sequences, around 13% found once. Looked up from germline, CDR1 is LGHNA and CDR2 is YNFKEQ. J was trimmed by 5 bases and V by 0 bases; bases with no gene match: 3. The CDR3 has 15 residues. The sample holds many counts of this clonotype. No antigen is known for it. This chain connects TRBV4-2 to TRBJ1-5; 8 bases are shared with TRBD1. This sequence was found in a man aged 18 to 29 who received the YFV17D yellow fever vaccine. The sequenced sample was CD4+ T cells sorted from PBMCs, obtained 15 days after the yellow fever booster vaccination. CDR3 in amino acids: CASSQDQDRDQPQHF. As DNA, the CDR3 is TGTGCCAGCAGCCAAGATCAGGACAGGGATCAGCCCCAGCATTTT.